This TCR beta chain was recovered during a study of blood T cell repertoires in COVID-19 (dated by TCRdb to about 2020). Background for the entire study: Collaborator samples came from the United States, Italy and Spain and covered acute and convalescent phases of COVID-19. The material from the prospective study consisted of cDNA or gDNA derived from T cells, B-cell-depleted T cells, or PBMCs. The dataset comprised deeply sampled blood TCRbeta repertoires from subjects exposed to, actively infected with, or recovered from COVID-19. The repertoires were released in a freely available public database intended as a resource for research on the immune response to SARS-CoV-2. The samples were drawn from the first 160 participants of the ongoing ImmuneRACE study and from roughly 1,300 subjects provided by 6 global collaborators. Nearly every sample came with metadata listing a de-identified subject ID, COVID-19 status, age in years and sex. Where available, HLA class I and class II types were taken from metadata supplied by the sample provider and were not determined by assay-based typing.

The collaborating institutions used their own protocols to collect whole blood in K2EDTA tubes. For TCRbeta analysis, collaborator samples were shipped as frozen whole blood, as isolated PBMCs, or as DNA extracted from either sample type. Points on this clone: Its antigen remains unidentified. No much larger clone is present one base from it, and per-base qualities are unavailable.

TCRbeta CDR3 regions were amplified from genomic DNA by means of the immunoSEQ Assay, a bias-controlled multiplex PCR. The paper's processing steps were these. Nucleated cell counts per sample were estimated from amplification of reference gene primers within the assay. To quantify the absolute abundance of each unique TCRbeta CDR3 rearrangement, sequence reads were collapsed and filtered. Productive Simpson clonality was computed per sample as the square root of Simpson's diversity index over productive rearrangements. TCRdb took over this immuneACCESS table, retaining in-frame rearrangements with V and J assigned. Such tables are incomplete; in checked studies, under half of the missing clones stem from an unresolved V gene, and the remainder is unexplained. D and trimming were read from the DNA, whereas the V and J calls and clone size are those reported in that table. Across this sample there are 86,000 or so clones, with 65% to 80% seen only once. The ten largest clones take up roughly 10% of the sample.

In the germline V gene, CDR1 corresponds to SGHRS and CDR2 to YFSETQ. Germline trimming amounts to 2 bases on V and 0 bases on J, with 2 as the count of junction bases outside the gene matches. The CDR3 contains 15 residues, cysteine and phenylalanine counted. CDR3 DNA only is kept here, 45 bases in frame from base 1. General findings and caveats noted by the study authors: How much clinical and demographic metadata was included differed by source and by participant, and the metadata was provided uncurated.

The receptor chain draws on TRBV5-1 and TRBJ2-3, with TRBD2 matching 8 junction bases. This sequence was found in a man in his 70s with acute or convalescent COVID-19. The sample comprised peripheral blood. The CDR3 corresponds to CASSFSGASTDTQYF. The bases read TGCGCCAGCAGCTTTAGCGGGGCTAGCACAGATACGCAGTATTTT.